A selection of T cell receptor beta chains follows, all from one sample in a study of blood T cell repertoires in COVID-19. TCRdb keeps only in-frame clones here, not all; method: immunoSEQ multiplex PCR. The table has 350,000 to 400,000 clones, more than 85% seen once. The sequencing input was PBMCs or T cells enriched from blood (not recorded which). The receptors here all came from a woman in her forties who had been exposed to COVID-19. Each CDR3 is given with its conserved first and last residue. The order of the fields is J gene, V gene, CDR3 protein.

TRBJ1-5,TRBV7-9,CASSSTVGASSNQPQHF
TRBJ1-2,TRBV3-1/TRBV3-2,CASSYEWTANAGYTF
TRBJ2-3,TRBV19,CASSMVQREGPDTQYF
TRBJ2-4,TRBV6-5,CASSYPGALARYF
TRBJ1-1,TRBV29-1,CSVSGQGANTEAFF
TRBJ1-5,TRBV5-1,CASSLSGGGNQPQHF
TRBJ1-4,TRBV5-1,CASSLSGKNEKLFF
TRBJ2-1,TRBV7-9,CASSSLPGHIYNEQFF
TRBJ1-2,TRBV14,CASSQGLIYGYTF
TRBJ2-5,TRBV25-1,CASSVAGVETQYF
TRBJ1-3,TRBV13,CASSPSGTRENTIYF
TRBJ1-5,TRBV21-1,CASSNEKQEDSNQPQHF